A selection of T cell receptor beta chains follows, all from one sample in a study of beta chain features in type 1 diabetes. The method was immunoSEQ multiplex PCR; TCRdb's version includes in-frame clones alone and lacks a portion of them. Here the sample spans 400,000 to 450,000 clones, approximately 15% being singletons. Sequencing input: naive CD4+ T cells from blood. The receptors originated from a man under 40 in good health. The CDR3 runs from the conserved cysteine through the conserved F or W.

cdr3_aa	j_call	v_call
CASSSQPPAGAGDTQYF	TRBJ2-3	TRBV9
CASSGANVLTF	TRBJ2-6	TRBV19
CASSTTRGTDTQYF	TRBJ2-3	TRBV11-2
CAWARDHNPVNYGYTF	TRBJ1-2	TRBV30
CAISGRGNTEAFF	TRBJ1-1	TRBV10-3
CASSLRVNQPQHF	TRBJ1-5	TRBV23-1
CAWMGTSGRSYNEQFF	TRBJ2-1	TRBV30
CASRPASREAFF	TRBJ1-1	TRBV28
CASSAPIPFTSGRADTQYF	TRBJ2-3	TRBV11-3
CASSSQSYGYTF	TRBJ1-2	TRBV7-2
CASSLAGDPWEQYF	TRBJ2-7	TRBV9
CASSLHLTDTQYF	TRBJ2-3	TRBV7-9
CASNRLAGIDTQYF	TRBJ2-3	TRBV9
CASSPRTGRETQYF	TRBJ2-5	TRBV11-2
CASRPKQPGSPLHF	TRBJ1-6	TRBV7-9
CASSIDAGANVLTF	TRBJ2-6	TRBV19
CASSLASEYEQYF	TRBJ2-7	TRBV5-6
CASTFGAGGNQETQYF	TRBJ2-5	TRBV7-2
CASSQQGAAYEQYF	TRBJ2-7	TRBV7-2
CASSLEPGLAGVGEQFF	TRBJ2-1	TRBV7-2
CASSRPYIQYF	TRBJ2-4	TRBV6-1
CASSFHSNTEAFF	TRBJ1-1	TRBV7-2
CASQSLGNTEAFF	TRBJ1-1	TRBV2
CASSFAVGNEQYF	TRBJ2-7	TRBV7-9
CASSANRGTDTQYF	TRBJ2-3	TRBV7-3
CASWDTYNEQFF	TRBJ2-1	TRBV7-2
CASSIQWNEQFF	TRBJ2-1	TRBV19
CATLIDRLAPQHF	TRBJ1-5	TRBV6-1
CASRTGSSSTDTQYF	TRBJ2-3	TRBV25-1
CASSLRGPETQYF	TRBJ2-5	TRBV11-3
CASSGQGWQPQHF	TRBJ1-5	TRBV7-2
CASSTGNSETQYF	TRBJ2-5	TRBV19
CASTFKGIDYGYTF	TRBJ1-2	TRBV28
CASSRTGLEAFF	TRBJ1-1	TRBV6-5
CASSSGFPNQPQHF	TRBJ1-5	TRBV7-2
CASSDRTSGRNEQFF	TRBJ2-1	TRBV9
CAISETLNYGYTF	TRBJ1-2	TRBV10-3
CASGRTGENEQFF	TRBJ2-1	TRBV5-4
CASSHSRQGWSNTEAFF	TRBJ1-1	TRBV4-1
CASSYSAAGTYEQYF	TRBJ2-7	TRBV6-5
CASTREGGNIQYF	TRBJ2-4	TRBV6-5
CASSLSFGPETQYF	TRBJ2-5	TRBV5-1
CASSQWGPLHF	TRBJ1-6	TRBV4-1